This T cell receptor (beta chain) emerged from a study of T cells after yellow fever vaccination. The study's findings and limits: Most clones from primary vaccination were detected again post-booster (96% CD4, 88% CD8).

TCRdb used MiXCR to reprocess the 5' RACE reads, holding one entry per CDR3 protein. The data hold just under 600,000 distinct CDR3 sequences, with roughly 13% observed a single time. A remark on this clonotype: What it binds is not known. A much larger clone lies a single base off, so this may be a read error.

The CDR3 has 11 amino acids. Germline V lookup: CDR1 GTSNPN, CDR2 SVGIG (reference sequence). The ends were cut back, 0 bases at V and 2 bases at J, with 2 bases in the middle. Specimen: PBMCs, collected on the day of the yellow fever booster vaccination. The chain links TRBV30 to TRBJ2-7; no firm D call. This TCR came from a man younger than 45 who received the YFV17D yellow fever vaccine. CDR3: CAWSVTYEQYF. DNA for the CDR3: TGTGCCTGGAGTGTAACCTACGAGCAGTACTTC.